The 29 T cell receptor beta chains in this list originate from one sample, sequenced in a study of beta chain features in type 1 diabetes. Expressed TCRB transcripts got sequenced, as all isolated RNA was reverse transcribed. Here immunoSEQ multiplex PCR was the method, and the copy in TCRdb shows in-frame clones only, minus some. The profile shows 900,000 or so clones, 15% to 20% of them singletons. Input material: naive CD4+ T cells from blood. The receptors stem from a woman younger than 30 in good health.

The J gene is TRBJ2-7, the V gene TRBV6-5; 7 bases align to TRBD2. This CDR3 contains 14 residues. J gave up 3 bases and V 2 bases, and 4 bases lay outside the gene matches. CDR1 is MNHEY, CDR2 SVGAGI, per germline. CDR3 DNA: TGTGCCAGCAGTTACACGGGAGGTCGCTACGAGCAGTACTTC. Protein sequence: CASSYTGGRYEQYF.

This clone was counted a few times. As DNA, the CDR3 is TGTGCCAGCAGCCAACCTGTCAGAAAAATCGGGGAGCTGTTTTTT. Protein: CASSQPVRKIGELFF. The chain carries TRBV4-2 and TRBJ2-2; D remains unclear. Trimming removed 2 bases from V and 7 bases from J, with 14 bases in between. The CDR3 is 15 residues long. Germline-derived CDR1 and CDR2 are LGHNA and YNFKEQ.

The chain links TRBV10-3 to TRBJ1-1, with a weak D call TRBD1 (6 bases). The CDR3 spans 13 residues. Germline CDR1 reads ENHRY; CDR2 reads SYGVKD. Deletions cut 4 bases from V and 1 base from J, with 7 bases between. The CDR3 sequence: CAISVGQNTEAFF. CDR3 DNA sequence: TGTGCCATCAGTGTGGGACAGAACACTGAAGCTTTCTTT.

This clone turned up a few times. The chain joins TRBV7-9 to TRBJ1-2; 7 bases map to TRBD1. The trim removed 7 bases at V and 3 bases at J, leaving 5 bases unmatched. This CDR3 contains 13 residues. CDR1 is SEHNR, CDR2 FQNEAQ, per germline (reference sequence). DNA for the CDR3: TGTGCCAGCACCGGACAGGAGTACTATGGCTACACCTTC. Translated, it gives CASTGQEYYGYTF.

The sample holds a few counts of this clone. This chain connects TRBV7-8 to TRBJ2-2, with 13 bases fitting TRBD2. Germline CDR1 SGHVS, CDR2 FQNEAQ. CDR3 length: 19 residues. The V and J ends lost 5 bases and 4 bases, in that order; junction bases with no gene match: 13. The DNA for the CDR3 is TGTGCCAGCAGCCCCCGCCGGACTAGCGGGAGTTTTGGCACCGGGGAGCTGTTTTTT. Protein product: CASSPRRTSGSFGTGELFF.

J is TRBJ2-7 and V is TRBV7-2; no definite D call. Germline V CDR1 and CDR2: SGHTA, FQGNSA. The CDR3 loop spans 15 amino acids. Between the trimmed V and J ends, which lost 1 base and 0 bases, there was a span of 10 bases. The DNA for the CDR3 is TGTGCCAGCAGCTTAGGCGCCATCACCTCCTACGAGCAGTACTTC. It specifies CASSLGAITSYEQYF.

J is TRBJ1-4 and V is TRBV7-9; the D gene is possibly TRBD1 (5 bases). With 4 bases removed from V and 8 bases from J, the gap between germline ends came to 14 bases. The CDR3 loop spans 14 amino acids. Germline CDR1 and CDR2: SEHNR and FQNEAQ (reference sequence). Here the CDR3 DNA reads TGTGCCAGCAGCTCGGACCAGGGAGCCGAAAAACTGTTTTTT. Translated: CASSSDQGAEKLFF.

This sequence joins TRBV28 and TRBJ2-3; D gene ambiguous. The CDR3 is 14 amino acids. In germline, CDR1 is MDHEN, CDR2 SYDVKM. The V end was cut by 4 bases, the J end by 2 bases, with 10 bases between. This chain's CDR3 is CASSYWAVTDTQYF. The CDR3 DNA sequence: TGTGCCAGCAGTTATTGGGCGGTCACAGATACGCAGTATTTT.

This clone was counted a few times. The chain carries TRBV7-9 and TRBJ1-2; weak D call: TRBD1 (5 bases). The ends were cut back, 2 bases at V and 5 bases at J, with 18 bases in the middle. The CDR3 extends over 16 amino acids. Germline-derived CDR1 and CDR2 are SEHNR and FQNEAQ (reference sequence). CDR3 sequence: CASSLRSPRGDYGYTF. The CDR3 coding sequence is TGTGCCAGCAGCTTAAGGTCCCCACGAGGGGATTATGGCTACACCTTC.

In DNA form, the CDR3 reads TGTGCCAGCTCAGAAGGTTCCACTCGGGGCACTGAAGCTTTCTTT. This gives the protein CASSEGSTRGTEAFF. The chain recombines TRBV18 with TRBJ1-1; D not resolved. Trimming left V 5 bases short and J 4 bases short, with 17 bases between. Germline V CDR1 and CDR2: KGHSH, LQKENI. This CDR3 is 15 amino acids long.

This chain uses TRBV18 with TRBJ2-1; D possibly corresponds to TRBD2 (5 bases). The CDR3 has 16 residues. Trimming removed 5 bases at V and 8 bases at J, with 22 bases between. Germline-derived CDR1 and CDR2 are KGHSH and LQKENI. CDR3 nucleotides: TGTGCCAGCTCAACCGGCCAAGTCTACGCCGGGGATGAGCAGTTCTTC. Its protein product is CASSTGQVYAGDEQFF.

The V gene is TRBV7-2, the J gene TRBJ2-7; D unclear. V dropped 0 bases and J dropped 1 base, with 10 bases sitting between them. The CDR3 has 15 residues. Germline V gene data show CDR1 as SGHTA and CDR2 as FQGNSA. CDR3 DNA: TGTGCCAGCAGCTTAGCAGGGTTCCTTTCCTACGAGCAGTACTTC. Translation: CASSLAGFLSYEQYF.

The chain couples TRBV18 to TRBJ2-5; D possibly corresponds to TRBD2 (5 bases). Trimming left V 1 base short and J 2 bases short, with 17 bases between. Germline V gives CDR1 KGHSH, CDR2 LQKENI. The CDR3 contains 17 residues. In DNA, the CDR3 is TGTGCCAGCTCACCACGGGTTACGGGAACGGGACAAGAGACCCAGTACTTC. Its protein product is CASSPRVTGTGQETQYF.

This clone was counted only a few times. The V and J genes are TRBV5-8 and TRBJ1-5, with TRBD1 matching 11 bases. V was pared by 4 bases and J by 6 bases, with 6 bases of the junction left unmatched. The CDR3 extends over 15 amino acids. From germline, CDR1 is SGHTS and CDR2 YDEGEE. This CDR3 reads CASSPRTGGGQPQHF. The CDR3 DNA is TGTGCCAGCAGCCCCCGGACAGGGGGCGGTCAGCCCCAGCATTTT.

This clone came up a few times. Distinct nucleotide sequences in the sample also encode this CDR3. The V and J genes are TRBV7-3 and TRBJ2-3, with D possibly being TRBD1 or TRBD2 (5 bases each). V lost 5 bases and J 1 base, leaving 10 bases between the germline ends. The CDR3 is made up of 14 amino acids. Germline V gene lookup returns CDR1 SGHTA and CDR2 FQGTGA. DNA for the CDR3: TGTGCCAGCAGCCCGGGGACGGGCACAGATACGCAGTATTTT. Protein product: CASSPGTGTDTQYF. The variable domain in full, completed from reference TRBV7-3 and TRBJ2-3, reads GAGVSQTPSNKVTEKGKYVELRCDPISGHTALYWYRQSLGQGPEFLIYFQGTGAADDSGLPNDRFFAVRPEGSVSTLKIQRTERGDSAVYLCASSPGTGTDTQYFGPGTRLTVL.

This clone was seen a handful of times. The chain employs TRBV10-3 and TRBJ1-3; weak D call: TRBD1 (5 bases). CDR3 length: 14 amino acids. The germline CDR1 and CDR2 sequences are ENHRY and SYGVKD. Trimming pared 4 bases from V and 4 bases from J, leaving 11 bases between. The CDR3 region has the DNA TGTGCCATCAGTGGACCGGGACGGGGAAACACCATATATTTT. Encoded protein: CAISGPGRGNTIYF.

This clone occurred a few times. The CDR3 sequence: CASRGAGDYGYTF. The CDR3 DNA is TGTGCCAGCAGGGGGGCGGGTGACTATGGCTACACCTTC. This chain joins TRBV2 and TRBJ1-2, with D perhaps TRBD1 (6 bases). Germline CDR1 and CDR2: SNHLY and FYNNEI. The CDR3 is made up of 13 amino acids. Trimming took 6 bases from V and 3 from J, leaving 11 bases between them.

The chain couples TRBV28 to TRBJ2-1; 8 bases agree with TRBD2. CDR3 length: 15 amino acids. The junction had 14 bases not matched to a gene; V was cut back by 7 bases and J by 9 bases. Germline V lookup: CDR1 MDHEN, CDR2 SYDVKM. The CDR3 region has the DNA TGTGCCAGCAAACTTCAGACTAGCGTGGGGGGTGAGCAGTTCTTC. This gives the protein CASKLQTSVGGEQFF.

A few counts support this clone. In DNA form, the CDR3 reads TGTGCCAGCAGCCCCGCGATGGGATCTGAAAAACTGTTTTTT. Translating gives CASSPAMGSEKLFF. The rearrangement links TRBV5-4 to TRBJ1-4; D ambiguous. Trimming cost V 4 bases and J 7 bases, with 14 bases left between them. From germline, CDR1 is SGHNT and CDR2 YYREEE (reference sequence). The length of the CDR3 is 14 residues.

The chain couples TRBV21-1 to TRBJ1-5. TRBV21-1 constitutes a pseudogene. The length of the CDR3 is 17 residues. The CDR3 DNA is TGTGCCAGCAGAAAAACCGGGGGCGGTTCCTACAATCAGCCCCAGCATTTT. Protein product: CASRKTGGGSYNQPQHF.

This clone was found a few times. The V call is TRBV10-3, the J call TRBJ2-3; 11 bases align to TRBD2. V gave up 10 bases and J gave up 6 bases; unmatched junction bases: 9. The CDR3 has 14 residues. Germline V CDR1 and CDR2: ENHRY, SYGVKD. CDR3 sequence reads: CATKTSGTADTQYF. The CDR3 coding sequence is TGTGCCACCAAGACTAGCGGGACGGCGGATACGCAGTATTTT.

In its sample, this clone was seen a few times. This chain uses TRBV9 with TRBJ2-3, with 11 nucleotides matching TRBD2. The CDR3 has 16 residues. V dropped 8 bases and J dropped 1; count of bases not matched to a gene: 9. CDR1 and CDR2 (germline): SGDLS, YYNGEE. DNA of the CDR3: TGTGCCAGTGGGACTAGCGGAAGCCACCGCACAGATACGCAGTATTTT. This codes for CASGTSGSHRTDTQYF.

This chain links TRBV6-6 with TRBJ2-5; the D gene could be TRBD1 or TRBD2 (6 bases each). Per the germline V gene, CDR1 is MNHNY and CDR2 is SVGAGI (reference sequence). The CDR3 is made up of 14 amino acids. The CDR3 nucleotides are TGTGCGGGGCTCGGGGGCCGTGACCAAGAGACCCAGTACTTC. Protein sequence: CAGLGGRDQETQYF.

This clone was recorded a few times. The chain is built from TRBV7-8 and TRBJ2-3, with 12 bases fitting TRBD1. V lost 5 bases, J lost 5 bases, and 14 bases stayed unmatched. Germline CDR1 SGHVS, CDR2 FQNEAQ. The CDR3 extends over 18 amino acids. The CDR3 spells CASSNRDRGHVGVDTQYF. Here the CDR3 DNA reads TGTGCCAGCAGCAACCGGGACAGGGGGCATGTTGGAGTAGATACGCAGTATTTT.

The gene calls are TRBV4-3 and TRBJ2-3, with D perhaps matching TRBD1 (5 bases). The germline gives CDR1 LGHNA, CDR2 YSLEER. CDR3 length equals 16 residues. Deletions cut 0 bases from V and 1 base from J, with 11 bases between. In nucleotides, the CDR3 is TGCGCCAGCAGCCAAGACCCCAGGGTGGGCACAGATACGCAGTATTTT. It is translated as CASSQDPRVGTDTQYF.

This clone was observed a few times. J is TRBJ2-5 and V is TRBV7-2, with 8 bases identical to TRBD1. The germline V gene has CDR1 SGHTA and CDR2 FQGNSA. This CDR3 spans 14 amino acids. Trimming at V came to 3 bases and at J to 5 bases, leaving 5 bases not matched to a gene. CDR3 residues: CASSLGQAGETQYF. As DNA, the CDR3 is TGTGCCAGCAGCTTGGGACAGGCCGGTGAGACCCAGTACTTC. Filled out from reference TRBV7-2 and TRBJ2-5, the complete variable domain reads GAGVSQSPSNKVTEKGKDVELRCDPISGHTALYWYRQSLGQGLEFLIYFQGNSAPDKSGLPSDRFSAERTGGSVSTLTIQRTQQEDSAVYLCASSLGQAGETQYFGPGTRLLVL.

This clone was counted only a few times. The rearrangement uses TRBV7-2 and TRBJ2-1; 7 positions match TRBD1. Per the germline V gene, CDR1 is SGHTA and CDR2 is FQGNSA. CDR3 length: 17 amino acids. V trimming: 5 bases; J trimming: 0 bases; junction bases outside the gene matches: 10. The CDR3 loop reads CASSQRASGGSYNEQFF. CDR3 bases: TGTGCCAGCAGCCAGAGGGCCTCAGGGGGCTCCTACAATGAGCAGTTCTTC.

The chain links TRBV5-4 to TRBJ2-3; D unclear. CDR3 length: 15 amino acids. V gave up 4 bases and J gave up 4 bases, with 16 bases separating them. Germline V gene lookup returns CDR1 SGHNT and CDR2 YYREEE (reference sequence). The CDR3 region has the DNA TGTGCCAGCAGCCAAGATCGATCGGGTCCAGATACGCAGTATTTT. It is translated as CASSQDRSGPDTQYF. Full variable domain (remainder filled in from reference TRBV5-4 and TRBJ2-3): ETGVTQSPTHLIKTRGQQVTLRCSSQSGHNTVSWYQQALGQGPQFIFQYYREEENGRGNFPPRFSGLQFPNYSSELNVNALELDDSALYLCASSQDRSGPDTQYFGPGTRLTVL.

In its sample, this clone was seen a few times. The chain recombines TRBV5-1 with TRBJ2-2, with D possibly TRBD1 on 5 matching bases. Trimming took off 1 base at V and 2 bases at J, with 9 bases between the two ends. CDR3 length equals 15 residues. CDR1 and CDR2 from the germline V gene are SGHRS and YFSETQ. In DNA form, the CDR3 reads TGCGCCAGCAGCTTGTTGGGGCAAAACACCGGGGAGCTGTTTTTT. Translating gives CASSLLGQNTGELFF. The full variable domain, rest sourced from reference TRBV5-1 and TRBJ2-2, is KAGVTQTPRYLIKTRGQQVTLSCSPISGHRSVSWYQQTPGQGLQFLFEYFSETQRNKGNFPGRFSGRQFSNSRSEMNVSTLELGDSALYLCASSLLGQNTGELFFGEGSRLTVL.